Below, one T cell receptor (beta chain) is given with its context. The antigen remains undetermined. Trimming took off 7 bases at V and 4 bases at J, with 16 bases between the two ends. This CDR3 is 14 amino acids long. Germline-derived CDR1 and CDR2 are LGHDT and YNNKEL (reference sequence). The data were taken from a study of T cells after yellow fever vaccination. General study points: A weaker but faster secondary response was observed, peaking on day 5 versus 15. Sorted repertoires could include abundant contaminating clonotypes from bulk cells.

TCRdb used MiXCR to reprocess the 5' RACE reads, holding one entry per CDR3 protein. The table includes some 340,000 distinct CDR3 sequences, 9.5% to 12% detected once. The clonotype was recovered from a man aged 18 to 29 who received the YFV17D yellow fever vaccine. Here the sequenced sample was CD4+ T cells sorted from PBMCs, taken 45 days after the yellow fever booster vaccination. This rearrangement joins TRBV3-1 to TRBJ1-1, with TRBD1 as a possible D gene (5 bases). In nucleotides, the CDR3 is TGTGCCAGCATCCAGGGAACGGGAAGCACTGAAGCTTTCTTT. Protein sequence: CASIQGTGSTEAFF.